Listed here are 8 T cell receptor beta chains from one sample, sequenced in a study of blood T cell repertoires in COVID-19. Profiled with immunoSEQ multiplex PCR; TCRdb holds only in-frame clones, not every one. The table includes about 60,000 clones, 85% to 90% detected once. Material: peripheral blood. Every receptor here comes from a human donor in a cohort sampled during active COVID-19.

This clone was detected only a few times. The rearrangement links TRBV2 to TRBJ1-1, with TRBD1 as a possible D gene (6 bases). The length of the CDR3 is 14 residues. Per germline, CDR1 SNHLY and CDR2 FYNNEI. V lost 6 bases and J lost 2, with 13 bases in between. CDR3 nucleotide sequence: TGTGCCAGCAGAGGGGACAATTATAACACTGAAGCTTTCTTT. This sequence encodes CASRGDNYNTEAFF.

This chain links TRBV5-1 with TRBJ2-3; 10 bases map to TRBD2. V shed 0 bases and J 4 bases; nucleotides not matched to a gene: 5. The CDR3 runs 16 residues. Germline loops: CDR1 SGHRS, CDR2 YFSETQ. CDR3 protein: CASSLEAGGNADTQYF. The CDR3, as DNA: TGCGCCAGCAGCTTGGAAGCGGGAGGGAACGCAGATACGCAGTATTTT.

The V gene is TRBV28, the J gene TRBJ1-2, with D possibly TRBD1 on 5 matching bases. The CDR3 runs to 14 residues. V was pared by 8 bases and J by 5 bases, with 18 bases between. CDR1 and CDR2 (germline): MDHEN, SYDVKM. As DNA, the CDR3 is TGTGCCAGCCAGGACCCAGGGAAATCATATGGCTACACCTTC. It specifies CASQDPGKSYGYTF.

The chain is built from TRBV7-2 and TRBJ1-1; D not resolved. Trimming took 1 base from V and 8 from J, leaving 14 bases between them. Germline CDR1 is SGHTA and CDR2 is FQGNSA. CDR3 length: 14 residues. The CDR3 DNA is TGTGCCAGCAGCTTAGACGGAGCTACCGGAGAAGCTTTCTTT. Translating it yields CASSLDGATGEAFF.

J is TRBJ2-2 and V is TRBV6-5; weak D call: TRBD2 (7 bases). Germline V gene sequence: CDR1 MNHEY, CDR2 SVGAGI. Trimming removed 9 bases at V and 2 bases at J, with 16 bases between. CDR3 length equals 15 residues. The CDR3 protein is CARGGLAANTGELFF. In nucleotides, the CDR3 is TGTGCCAGGGGGGGGCTAGCGGCTAACACCGGGGAGCTGTTTTTT.

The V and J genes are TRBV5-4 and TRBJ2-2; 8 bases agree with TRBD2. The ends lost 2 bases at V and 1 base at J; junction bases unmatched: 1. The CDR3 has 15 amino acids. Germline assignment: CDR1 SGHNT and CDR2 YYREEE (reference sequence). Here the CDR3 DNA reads TGTGCCAGCAGCTTTACTAGCGGGAACACCGGGGAGCTGTTTTTT. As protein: CASSFTSGNTGELFF.

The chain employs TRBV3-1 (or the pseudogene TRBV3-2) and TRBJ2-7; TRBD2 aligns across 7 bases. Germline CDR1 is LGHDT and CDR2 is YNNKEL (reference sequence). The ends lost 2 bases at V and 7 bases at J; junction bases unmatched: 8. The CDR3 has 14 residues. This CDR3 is CASSQQGRAGEQYF. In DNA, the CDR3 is TGTGCCAGCAGCCAACAAGGGAGGGCCGGGGAGCAGTACTTC.

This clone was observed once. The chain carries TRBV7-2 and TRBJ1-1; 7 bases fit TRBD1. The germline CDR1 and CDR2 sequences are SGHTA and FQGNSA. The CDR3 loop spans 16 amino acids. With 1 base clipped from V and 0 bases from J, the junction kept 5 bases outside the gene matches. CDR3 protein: CASSLVRTGMNTEAFF. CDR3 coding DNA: TGTGCCAGCAGCTTAGTTCGGACAGGAATGAACACTGAAGCTTTCTTT.